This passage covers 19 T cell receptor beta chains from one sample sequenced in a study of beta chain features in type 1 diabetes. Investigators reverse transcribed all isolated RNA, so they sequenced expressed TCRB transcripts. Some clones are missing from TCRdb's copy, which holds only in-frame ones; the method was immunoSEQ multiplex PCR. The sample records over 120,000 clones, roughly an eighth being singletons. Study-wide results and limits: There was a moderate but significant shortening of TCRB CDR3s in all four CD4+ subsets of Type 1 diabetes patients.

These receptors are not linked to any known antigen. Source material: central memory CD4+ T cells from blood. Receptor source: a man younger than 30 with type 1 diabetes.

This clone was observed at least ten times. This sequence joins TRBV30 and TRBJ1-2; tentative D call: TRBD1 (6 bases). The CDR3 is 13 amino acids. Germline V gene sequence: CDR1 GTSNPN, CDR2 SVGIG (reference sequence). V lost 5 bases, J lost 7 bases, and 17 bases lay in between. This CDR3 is CAWSRQGTSGYTF. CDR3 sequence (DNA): TGTGCCTGGTCGAGGCAGGGGACCTCTGGCTACACCTTC.

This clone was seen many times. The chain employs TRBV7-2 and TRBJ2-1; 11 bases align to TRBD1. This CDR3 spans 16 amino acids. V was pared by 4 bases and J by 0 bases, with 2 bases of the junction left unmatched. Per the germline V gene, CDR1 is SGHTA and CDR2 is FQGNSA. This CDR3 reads CASSSGTGGSYNEQFF. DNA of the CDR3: TGTGCCAGCAGCTCAGGGACAGGGGGCTCCTACAATGAGCAGTTCTTC.

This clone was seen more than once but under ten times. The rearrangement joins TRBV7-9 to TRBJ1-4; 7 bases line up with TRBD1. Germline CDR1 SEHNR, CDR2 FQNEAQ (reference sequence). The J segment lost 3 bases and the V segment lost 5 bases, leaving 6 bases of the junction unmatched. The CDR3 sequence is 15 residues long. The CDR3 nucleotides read TGTGCCAGCAGCCCTATGACAGGGTCTAATGAAAAACTGTTTTTT. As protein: CASSPMTGSNEKLFF.

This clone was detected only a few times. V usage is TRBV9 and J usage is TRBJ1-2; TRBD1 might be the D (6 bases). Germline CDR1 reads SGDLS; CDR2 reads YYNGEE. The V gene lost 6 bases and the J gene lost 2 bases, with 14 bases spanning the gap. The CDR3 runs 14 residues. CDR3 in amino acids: CASTKNQGNYGYTF. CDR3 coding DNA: TGTGCCAGCACTAAGAATCAGGGGAACTATGGCTACACCTTC.

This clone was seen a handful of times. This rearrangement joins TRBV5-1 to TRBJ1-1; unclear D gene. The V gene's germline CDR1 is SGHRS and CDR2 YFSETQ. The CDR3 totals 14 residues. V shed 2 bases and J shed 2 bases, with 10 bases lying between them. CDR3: CASSFQSRNTEAFF. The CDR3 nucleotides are TGCGCCAGCAGCTTTCAGTCCCGAAACACTGAAGCTTTCTTT.

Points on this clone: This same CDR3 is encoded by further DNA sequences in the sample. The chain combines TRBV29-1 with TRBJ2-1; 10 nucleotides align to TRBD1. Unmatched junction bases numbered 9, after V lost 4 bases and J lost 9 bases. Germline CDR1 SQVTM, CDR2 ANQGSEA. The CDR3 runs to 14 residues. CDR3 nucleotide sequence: TGCAGCGTTGGGGGGACAGGGGTCCTAGGTGAGCAGTTCTTC. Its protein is CSVGGTGVLGEQFF.

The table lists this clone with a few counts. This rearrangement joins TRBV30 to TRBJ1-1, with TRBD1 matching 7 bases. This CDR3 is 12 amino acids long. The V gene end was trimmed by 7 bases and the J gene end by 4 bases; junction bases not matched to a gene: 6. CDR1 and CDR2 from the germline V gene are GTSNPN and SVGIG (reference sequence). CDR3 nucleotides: TGTGCCTCCGGACGACAGGGCACTGAAGCTTTCTTT. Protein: CASGRQGTEAFF. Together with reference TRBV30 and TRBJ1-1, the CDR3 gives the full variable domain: SQTIHQWPATLVQPVGSPLSLECTVEGTSNPNLYWYRQAAGRGLQLLFYSVGIGQISSEVPQNLSASRPQDRQFILSSKKLLLSDSGFYLCASGRQGTEAFFGQGTRLTVV.

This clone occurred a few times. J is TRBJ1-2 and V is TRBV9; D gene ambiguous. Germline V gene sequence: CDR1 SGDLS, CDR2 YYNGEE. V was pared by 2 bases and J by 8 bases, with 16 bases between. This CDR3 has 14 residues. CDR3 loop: CASSVPTTGVGYTF. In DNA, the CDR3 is TGTGCCAGCAGCGTGCCGACCACGGGTGTGGGCTACACCTTC.

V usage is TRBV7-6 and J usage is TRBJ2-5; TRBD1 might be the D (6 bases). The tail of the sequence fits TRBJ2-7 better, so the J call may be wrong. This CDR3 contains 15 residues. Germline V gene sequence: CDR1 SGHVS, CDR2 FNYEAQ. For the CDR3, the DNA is TGTGCCAGTCAACCCATGACAGGTACCTCCTACGAGCAGTACTTC. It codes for CASQPMTGTSYEQYF.

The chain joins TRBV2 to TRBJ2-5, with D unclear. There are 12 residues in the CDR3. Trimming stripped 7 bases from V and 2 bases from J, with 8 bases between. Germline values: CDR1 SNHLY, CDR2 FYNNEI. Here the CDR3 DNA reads TGTGCCAGCAAGCTGGAACAAGAGACCCAGTACTTC. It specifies CASKLEQETQYF.

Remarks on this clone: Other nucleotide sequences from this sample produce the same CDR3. Written as DNA, the CDR3 is TGCAGCGTTGAGGCTCCGGGGGGTTCCTCCTACGAGCAGTACTTC. Amino acids: CSVEAPGGSSYEQYF. The chain is built from TRBV29-1 and TRBJ2-7, with 7 bases that match TRBD2. Germline CDR1 and CDR2: SQVTM and ANQGSEA. The junction had 8 bases not matched to a gene; V was cut back by 3 bases and J by 0 bases. This CDR3 contains 15 residues.

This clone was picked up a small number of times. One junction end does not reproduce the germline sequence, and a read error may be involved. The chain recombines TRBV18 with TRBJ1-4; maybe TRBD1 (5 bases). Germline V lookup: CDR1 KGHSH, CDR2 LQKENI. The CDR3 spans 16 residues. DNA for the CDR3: TGTGCCAGCTCGCCACAGGCCGCGGGGCCTAATGAAAAACTGTTTTTT. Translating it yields CASSPQAAGPNEKLFF.

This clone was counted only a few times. Here the CDR3 DNA reads TGCAGCGTTGCTACTAGCGGGGGTGGAGATACGCAGTATTTT. Its translation: CSVATSGGGDTQYF. The chain couples TRBV29-1 to TRBJ2-3; 11 nucleotides line up with TRBD2. Trimming removed 4 bases from V and 5 bases from J; junction bases left unmatched: 5. Germline V gene data show CDR1 as SQVTM and CDR2 as ANQGSEA. CDR3 size: 14 residues.

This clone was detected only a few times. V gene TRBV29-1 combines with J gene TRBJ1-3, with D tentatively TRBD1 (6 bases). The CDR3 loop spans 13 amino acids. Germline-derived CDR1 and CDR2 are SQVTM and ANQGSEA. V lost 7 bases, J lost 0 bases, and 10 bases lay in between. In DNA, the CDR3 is TGCAGCGCCAGGGACAACTCTGGAAACACCATATATTTT. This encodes CSARDNSGNTIYF.

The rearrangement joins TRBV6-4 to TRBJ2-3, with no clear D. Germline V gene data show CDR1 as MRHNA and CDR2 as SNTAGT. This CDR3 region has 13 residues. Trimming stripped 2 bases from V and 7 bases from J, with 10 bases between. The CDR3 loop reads CASSDAQGNTQYF. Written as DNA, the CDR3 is TGTGCCAGCAGTGACGCACAAGGGAATACGCAGTATTTT.

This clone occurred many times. The CDR3 DNA sequence: TGTGCCAGCAGCGTAGACGGGGGACTCACCGGGGAGCTGTTTTTT. It translates to CASSVDGGLTGELFF. This chain uses TRBV9 with TRBJ2-2; the D gene is possibly TRBD2 (6 bases). Germline CDR1 SGDLS, CDR2 YYNGEE. This CDR3 is 15 amino acids long. V lost 0 bases and J lost 4, with 10 bases in between.

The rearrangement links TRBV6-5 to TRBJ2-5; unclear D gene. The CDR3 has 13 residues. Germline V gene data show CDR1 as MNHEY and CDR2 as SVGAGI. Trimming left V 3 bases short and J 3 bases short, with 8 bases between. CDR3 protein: CASSYGEKETQYF. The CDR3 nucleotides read TGTGCCAGCAGTTATGGAGAGAAAGAGACCCAGTACTTC.

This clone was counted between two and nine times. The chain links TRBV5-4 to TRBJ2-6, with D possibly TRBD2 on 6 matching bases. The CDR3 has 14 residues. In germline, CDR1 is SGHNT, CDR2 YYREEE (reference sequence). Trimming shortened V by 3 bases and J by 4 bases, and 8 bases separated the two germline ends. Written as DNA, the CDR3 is TGTGCCAGCAGCTCCGGGAGAGGGGCCAACGTCCTGACTTTC. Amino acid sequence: CASSSGRGANVLTF.

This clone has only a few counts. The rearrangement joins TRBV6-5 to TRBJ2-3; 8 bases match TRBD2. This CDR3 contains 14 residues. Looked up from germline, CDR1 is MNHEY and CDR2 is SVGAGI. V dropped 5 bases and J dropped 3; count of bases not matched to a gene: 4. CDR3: CASSSGGGTDTQYF. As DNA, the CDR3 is TGTGCCAGCAGTAGCGGGGGCGGAACAGATACGCAGTATTTT.